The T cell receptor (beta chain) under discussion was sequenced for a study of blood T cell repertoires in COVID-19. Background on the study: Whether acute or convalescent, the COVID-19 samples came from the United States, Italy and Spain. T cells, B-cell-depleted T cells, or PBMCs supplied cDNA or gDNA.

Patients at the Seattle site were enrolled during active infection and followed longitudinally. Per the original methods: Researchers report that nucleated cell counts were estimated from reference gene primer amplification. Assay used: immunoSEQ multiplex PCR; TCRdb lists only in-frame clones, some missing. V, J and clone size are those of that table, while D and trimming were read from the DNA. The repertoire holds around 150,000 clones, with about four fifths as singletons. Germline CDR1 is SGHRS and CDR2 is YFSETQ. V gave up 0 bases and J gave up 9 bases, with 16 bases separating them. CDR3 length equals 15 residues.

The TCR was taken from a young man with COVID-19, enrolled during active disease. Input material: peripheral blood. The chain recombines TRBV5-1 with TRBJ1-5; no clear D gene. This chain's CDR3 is CASSLDPGGMTPQHF. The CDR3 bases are TGCGCCAGCAGCTTGGACCCGGGAGGTATGACGCCCCAGCATTTT.